This TCR beta chain was sequenced in a study of T cells after yellow fever vaccination. Regarding the study as a whole: The study re-detected most primary-vaccination clones after the booster (approximately 96% CD4, roughly 91% CD8).

TCRdb passed the 5' RACE reads through MiXCR, listing each CDR3 protein once. The sample comprises under 200,000 distinct CDR3 sequences, approximately 6.8% of which are singletons, and more than 2% rests with the top ten. Germline V gene sequence: CDR1 SGHAT, CDR2 FQNNGV. The CDR3 is made up of 15 amino acids. The germline V and J ends were trimmed by 5 bases and 9 bases, with 19 bases remaining between them. Details on this clonotype: Its specificity is unknown.

This TCR came from a man aged 18 to 29 who received the YFV17D yellow fever vaccine. Sample: CD4+ T cells sorted from PBMCs, taken less than 6 days after the first yellow fever vaccination. This chain links TRBV11-2 with TRBJ1-4, with D maybe TRBD1 (6 bases). The CDR3 loop reads CASSLPGGRGKKLFF. In DNA, the CDR3 is TGTGCCAGCAGCCTCCCCGGGGGGAGGGGGAAAAAACTGTTTTTT.